This T cell receptor beta chain was captured by sequencing in a study of post-analysis software for immune sequencing data. Study overall: Clinical courses comprised relapsing-remitting, secondary progressive and progressive-relapsing multiple sclerosis.

Presence of unique molecular identifiers characterized the TCR beta cDNA libraries. TCRdb called the PCR reads again in MiXCR, with one record for every CDR3 protein. The sample lists 380,000 or so distinct CDR3 sequences; about a third were seen once. Germline loops: CDR1 SGDLS, CDR2 YYNGEE. Trimming took 3 bases from V and 4 from J; bases not matched to a gene: 12. The CDR3 covers 16 residues. Study-level results: Among 5 or 6 TRBV segments more frequent in patients than controls were TRBV5-6, TRBV5-1 and TRBV20-1. Multiple sclerosis patients showed significantly lower normalized Chao1 diversity than controls did.

Only a few counts were recorded for this clonotype. The target antigen is unknown. The sequence derives from a girl aged 5-17 years with multiple sclerosis. The chain uses TRBV9 and TRBJ2-5; the match to TRBD2 covers 7 bases. The sample comprised blood. The DNA of the CDR3 is TGTGCCAGCAGCGCTGGCCGCGCAGGGAGGGGAGAGACCCAGTACTTC. It yields the protein CASSAGRAGRGETQYF.